A selection of T cell receptor beta chains follows, all from one sample in a study of blood T cell repertoires in COVID-19. Profiling relied on immunoSEQ multiplex PCR, and the TCRdb table lists in-frame clones only, not all of them. The top ten hold 6.2% of the sample, which has over 200,000 clones, 85% to 90% seen once. Sequenced input: peripheral blood. All receptors come from a man between 60 and 75 years old who had recovered from COVID-19. The CDR3 runs from the conserved cysteine through the conserved F or W. Each record gives: D gene, V gene, J gene, clone size, CDR3 DNA, CDR3 protein. The D gene is left open where the match is weak. Some rows mark clone size as missing; the rest say once, few, many or name a class of expanded clone.

TRBD2	TRBV7-3	TRBJ2-1	-	TGTGCCAGCAGCCCCCAGGCGGGAGGGCCGGCCAATGAGCAGTTCTTC	CASSPQAGGPANEQFF
TRBD1	TRBV4-2	TRBJ2-3	-	TGTGCCAGCAGCACAGGGGAGCGAGATACGCAGTATTTT	CASSTGERDTQYF
TRBD1	TRBV6-6	TRBJ1-2	-	TGTGCCAGTCGGACAGGGCATTCGGGGGACTATGGCTACACCTTC	CASRTGHSGDYGYTF
-	TRBV24-1	TRBJ2-7	-	TGTGCCACCAGTGATTTTCCCCAGACCTACGAGCAGTACTTC	CATSDFPQTYEQYF
TRBD2	TRBV7-9	TRBJ2-7	-	TGTGCCAGCAGTTATTTAGCGGGGTTGGTAGACGAGCAGTACTTC	CASSYLAGLVDEQYF
-	TRBV15	TRBJ1-4	-	TGTGCCACCAGCGGAACGGGGGGAGTTGGTGAAAAACTGTTTTTT	CATSGTGGVGEKLFF
TRBD2	TRBV5-1	TRBJ2-7	-	TGCGCCAGCAGCTCTCCAACTAGCGGGAGGGCCTCTCCGTACGAGCAGTACTTC	CASSSPTSGRASPYEQYF
-	TRBV10-1	TRBJ1-1	-	TGCGCCAGCAGTGTAGGGGCCACCCCTAACACTGAAGCTTTCTTT	CASSVGATPNTEAFF
-	TRBV5-1	TRBJ1-1	few	TGCGCCAGCAGCTTGGTCCGGGATCAGGCTTTCTTT	CASSLVRDQAFF
-	TRBV24-1	TRBJ1-1	-	TGTGCCACCAGTGAATTACAGGGTAAAGCTTTCTTT	CATSELQGKAFF
-	TRBV3-1/TRBV3-2	TRBJ2-3	-	TGTGCCAGCAGCCAAGAAATCGGAGGGGTCGGCACAGATACGCAGTATTTT	CASSQEIGGVGTDTQYF
-	TRBV7-8	TRBJ2-7	-	TGTGCCAGCAGCCGGAGCTCCTACGAGCAGTACTTC	CASSRSSYEQYF
TRBD1	TRBV19	TRBJ1-5	-	TGTGCCAGTAAGGACAGGGGGGCCAATCAGCCCCAGCATTTT	CASKDRGANQPQHF
TRBD1	TRBV6-5	TRBJ2-5	-	TGTGCCAGCAGACCTACAGGGGGCGCAGAGACCCAGTACTTC	CASRPTGGAETQYF
TRBD2	TRBV9	TRBJ2-7	-	TGTGCCAGCAGCGCCTCCGGGACTAGCGGATCAGGCTACGAGCAGTACTTC	CASSASGTSGSGYEQYF
-	TRBV7-9	TRBJ2-1	-	TGTGCCAGCAGCTTAGGGGGGCAGGACCCCTACAATGAGCAGTTCTTC	CASSLGGQDPYNEQFF
TRBD2	TRBV7-2	TRBJ2-5	-	TGTGCCAGCAGCTTAGCCCCGACTAGCGGACAAGAGACCCAGTACTTC	CASSLAPTSGQETQYF
-	TRBV30	TRBJ1-2	-	TGTGCCTGGCAACCGGGAAAGGACTATGGCTACACCTTC	CAWQPGKDYGYTF
-	TRBV10-1	TRBJ2-3	-	TGCGCCAGCAGTTCGGGACTCTCCAGGACAGATACGCAGTATTTT	CASSSGLSRTDTQYF
TRBD2	TRBV5-4	TRBJ2-2	-	TGTGCCAGCAGCGGAAGCGGGGGTGCGAACACCGGGGAGCTGTTTTTT	CASSGSGGANTGELFF